These 17 T cell receptor beta chains were sequenced from one sample in a study of OX40 agonist ivuxolimab in advanced cancers. Repertoires were generated with immunoSEQ multiplex PCR, while TCRdb's copy carries only in-frame clones and drops some. The repertoire holds about 13,000 clones, roughly 80% seen once, with roughly 46% in the top ten. The specimen was CD4+ or CD8+ T cells sorted from blood, collected in a trial of the OX40 agonist ivuxolimab. The receptors come from an adult with an advanced solid tumor such as melanoma, head and neck, liver or kidney cancer.

The V and J genes are TRBV27 and TRBJ2-7; D possibly corresponds to TRBD2 (6 bases). V was clipped by 5 bases and J by 2 bases, with 13 bases between them. This CDR3 comprises 14 residues. The germline V gene has CDR1 MNHEY and CDR2 SMNVEV (reference sequence). The DNA for the CDR3 is TGTGCCAGCAGTCTGGGACTTGCTCCCTACGAGCAGTACTTC. Translating it yields CASSLGLAPYEQYF.

V gene TRBV9 combines with J gene TRBJ2-7, with no clear D. This CDR3 region has 14 residues. The germline CDR1 and CDR2 sequences are SGDLS and YYNGEE. Trimming stripped 1 base from V and 2 bases from J, with 10 bases between. The CDR3 sequence is CASSVLADPYEQYF. The DNA of the CDR3 is TGTGCCAGCAGCGTACTTGCTGATCCCTACGAGCAGTACTTC.

The rearrangement uses TRBV28 and TRBJ2-7, with no clear D. This CDR3 spans 13 amino acids. Trimming shortened V by 5 bases and J by 3 bases, and 11 bases separated the two germline ends. Germline V gene sequence: CDR1 MDHEN, CDR2 SYDVKM. The DNA of the CDR3 is TGTGCCAGCAGTCCCAGAACCGGCTACGAGCAGTACTTC. It codes for CASSPRTGYEQYF.

This sequence joins TRBV5-6 and TRBJ2-7; D may correspond to TRBD1 or TRBD2 (5 bases each). The germline gives CDR1 SGHDT, CDR2 YYEEEE. V was trimmed by 2 bases and J by 7 bases, leaving 13 bases between them. The CDR3 length is 13 residues. The CDR3 nucleotides are TGTGCCAGCAGCTTCGGGACCGCGGAAGAGCAGTACTTC. Translating it yields CASSFGTAEEQYF.

The gene calls are TRBV7-3 and TRBJ2-1; the D is unclear. V shed 2 bases and J shed 1 base, with 9 bases lying between them. Germline CDR1 is SGHTA and CDR2 is FQGTGA. The CDR3 runs 15 residues. The CDR3 sequence is CASSLQVGSYNEQFF. CDR3 DNA: TGTGCCAGCAGCTTACAAGTGGGGTCCTACAATGAGCAGTTCTTC.

The chain couples TRBV27 to TRBJ2-1, with D unresolved. Germline V CDR1 and CDR2: MNHEY, SMNVEV (reference sequence). The CDR3 has 15 amino acids. V dropped 2 bases and J dropped 2 bases, with 10 bases sitting between them. The CDR3 sequence is CASSLGPNPYNEQFF. CDR3 sequence (DNA): TGTGCCAGCAGTTTAGGGCCTAACCCCTACAATGAGCAGTTCTTC.

V gene TRBV6-1 combines with J gene TRBJ2-3, with TRBD2 identical over 14 bases. The V gene end was trimmed by 4 bases and the J gene end by 4 bases; junction bases not matched to a gene: 1. The germline V gene encodes CDR1 MNHNS and CDR2 SASEGT. The CDR3 length is 15 residues. The CDR3 loop reads CASSGLAGGSDTQYF. As DNA, the CDR3 is TGTGCCAGCAGTGGACTAGCGGGAGGGTCAGATACGCAGTATTTT.

The chain has TRBV9 and TRBJ2-1; 8 bases fit TRBD2. The germline gives CDR1 SGDLS, CDR2 YYNGEE. With 3 bases clipped from V and 3 bases from J, the junction kept 5 bases outside the gene matches. This CDR3 is 15 amino acids long. The CDR3 protein is CASSAGGRGYNEQFF. CDR3 DNA: TGTGCCAGCAGCGCGGGGGGGCGTGGCTACAATGAGCAGTTCTTC.

V gene TRBV25-1 combines with J gene TRBJ1-2, with TRBD1 matching over 8 bases. Unmatched junction bases numbered 9, after V lost 5 bases and J lost 4 bases. CDR3 length: 15 residues. The germline gives CDR1 MGHDK, CDR2 SYGVNS. The CDR3 coding sequence is TGTGCCAGCAGTACTCGGACAGGGCGGGCCTATGGCTACACCTTC. This codes for CASSTRTGRAYGYTF.

The V and J genes are TRBV19 and TRBJ2-5, with TRBD1 identical over 7 bases. CDR1 is LNHDA and CDR2 is SQIVND in the germline V gene (reference sequence). The CDR3 is 13 residues long. With V trimmed by 7 bases and J by 2 bases, 4 bases remained unmatched. The CDR3 DNA follows: TGTGCCAGTATTGGGACAGCTCAAGAGACCCAGTACTTC. It translates to CASIGTAQETQYF.

The rearrangement links TRBV4-1 to TRBJ1-1; no reliable D call. The CDR3 length is 14 residues. Germline lookup yields CDR1 MGHRA and CDR2 YSYEKL. Trimming left V 1 base short and J 1 base short, with 7 bases between. The CDR3 DNA follows: TGCGCCAGCAGCCAAGTTGCCGGGAACACTGAAGCTTTCTTT. Translating it yields CASSQVAGNTEAFF.

V and J are TRBV13 and TRBJ2-3; D is unclear. Trimming took 2 bases from V and 0 from J, leaving 12 bases between them. From germline, CDR1 is PRHDT and CDR2 FYEKMQ (reference sequence). CDR3 length: 16 residues. The CDR3 DNA is TGTGCCAGCAGCTTACGAGCAACCCCTAGCACAGATACGCAGTATTTT. Its translation: CASSLRATPSTDTQYF.

The rearrangement links TRBV5-4 to TRBJ1-3; D not resolved. Trimming removed 4 bases from V and 4 bases from J, with 18 bases in between. The CDR3 loop spans 16 amino acids. Germline-derived CDR1 and CDR2 are SGHNT and YYREEE (reference sequence). This CDR3 is CASSLFRGTSGNTIYF. The CDR3 DNA is TGTGCCAGCAGCCTCTTCCGGGGTACCTCCGGAAACACCATATATTTT.

This clone was seen only a few times. The J gene is TRBJ1-4, the V gene TRBV30; tentative D call: TRBD1 (5 bases). Trimming took 4 bases from V and 3 from J, leaving 9 bases between them. The CDR3 has 13 residues. Per the germline V gene, CDR1 is GTSNPN and CDR2 is SVGIG (reference sequence). The CDR3 DNA sequence: TGTGCCTGGACGGGGGGGGCTAATGAAAAACTGTTTTTT. Its protein product is CAWTGGANEKLFF.

This chain joins TRBV5-4 and TRBJ2-3, with 8 bases identical to TRBD1. This CDR3 contains 15 residues. Germline CDR1 reads SGHNT; CDR2 reads YYREEE (reference sequence). With V trimmed by 3 bases and J by 3 bases, 6 bases remained unmatched. CDR3: CASSYGQGSTDTQYF. The CDR3 coding sequence is TGTGCCAGCAGCTACGGACAGGGAAGTACAGATACGCAGTATTTT.

This clone came up once. The rearrangement links TRBV19 to TRBJ2-5; perhaps D is TRBD1 or TRBD2 (5 bases each). V shed 5 bases and J shed 3 bases, with 16 bases lying between them. Germline V gene sequence: CDR1 LNHDA, CDR2 SQIVND (reference sequence). The CDR3 sequence is 15 residues long. The CDR3 DNA reads TGTGCCAGTAGTCTCTACTCGGGACCGAAAGAGACCCAGTACTTC. Translating it yields CASSLYSGPKETQYF.

This clone was counted once. The chain joins TRBV5-1 to TRBJ2-3, with TRBD1 matching 7 bases. In germline, CDR1 is SGHRS, CDR2 YFSETQ. The CDR3 contains 15 residues. J lost 1 base, V lost 2 bases, and 4 bases had no gene match. The CDR3 DNA reads TGCGCCAGCAGCTTAGACAGGGCCGGCACAGATACGCAGTATTTT. Residues: CASSLDRAGTDTQYF.